This section outlines one T cell receptor (beta chain) sequence together with its context. Sequenced by immunoSEQ multiplex PCR; TCRdb stores in-frame clones only, minus some. The table lists tens of thousands of clones, 85% to 95% of them singletons. The data are from a study of T cell changes during pregnancy in multiple sclerosis. The CDR3 has 14 residues. Trimming removed 2 bases from V and 1 base from J, with 8 bases in between. CDR1 is MNHEY, CDR2 SMNVEV, per germline (reference sequence). V is TRBV27 and J is TRBJ1-1; no clear D. This sample comprised CD4+ T cells from peripheral blood mononuclear cells, obtained in the third trimester of pregnancy. The sequence was collected from a female donor with multiple sclerosis, enrolled in a pregnancy study. The CDR3 region has the DNA TGTGCCAGCAGTTTAGGGCACCCGAACACTGAAGCTTTCTTT. This sequence encodes CASSLGHPNTEAFF.